Shown below are 17 T cell receptor beta chains from a single sample sequenced in a study of T cell responses to AZD1222 COVID-19 vaccine. Sequencing used immunoSEQ multiplex PCR; TCRdb keeps in-frame clones, though not all of them. The data show roughly 130,000 clones, approximately 90% seen once. The sequencing used peripheral blood, collected on day 0 of AZD1222 vaccination. Receptors were obtained from an adult in good health.

Only a few counts were recorded for this clone. The CDR3 region is CASSSLGQPQHF. The CDR3 coding sequence is TGTGCCAGCAGTTCCCTCGGGCAGCCCCAGCATTTT. V and J are TRBV28 and TRBJ1-5; D unresolved. The germline V gene encodes CDR1 MDHEN and CDR2 SYDVKM. Deletions cut 4 bases from V and 7 bases from J, with 8 bases between. CDR3 length: 12 residues.

V and J are TRBV6-5 and TRBJ1-2, with 9 bases aligning to TRBD1. The CDR3 contains 14 residues. J lost 8 bases, V lost 4 bases, and 8 bases had no gene match. The germline V gene has CDR1 MNHEY and CDR2 SVGAGI. The CDR3 is CASSSSGTGRGYTF. CDR3 DNA: TGTGCCAGCAGTTCCTCCGGGACAGGGAGGGGCTACACCTTC.

V and J are TRBV5-1 and TRBJ2-3, with D hard to call. The ends were cut back, 4 bases at V and 6 bases at J, with 9 bases in the middle. The CDR3 totals 12 residues. CDR1 is SGHRS and CDR2 is YFSETQ in the germline V gene. CDR3 sequence: CASSPAGDTQYF. CDR3 nucleotides: TGCGCCAGCAGCCCGGCCGGGGATACGCAGTATTTT.

The chain combines TRBV29-1 with TRBJ2-3, with D perhaps assigned TRBD1 or TRBD2 (5 bases each). Germline values: CDR1 SQVTM, CDR2 ANQGSEA. The CDR3 is made up of 13 amino acids. The ends were cut back, 2 bases at V and 6 bases at J, with 12 bases in the middle. CDR3 protein: CSVETGTGDTQYF. The CDR3 nucleotides are TGCAGCGTTGAAACCGGGACGGGTGATACGCAGTATTTT.

The chain employs TRBV14 and TRBJ1-4; D might be TRBD1 (6 bases). The ends were cut back, 4 bases at V and 1 base at J, with 7 bases in the middle. Germline V CDR1 and CDR2: SGHDN, FVKESK. This CDR3 has 14 amino acids. CDR3 coding DNA: TGTGCCAGCAGCCCCAGGGGAACTAATGAAAAACTGTTTTTT. It yields the protein CASSPRGTNEKLFF.

The chain couples TRBV27 to TRBJ2-7; D unclear. CDR3 length: 13 amino acids. V shed 6 bases and J shed 2 bases, with 11 bases lying between them. Germline V gene sequence: CDR1 MNHEY, CDR2 SMNVEV (reference sequence). CDR3 residues: CASRTRLTYEQYF. The CDR3, as DNA: TGTGCCAGCAGAACAAGGCTAACCTACGAGCAGTACTTC.

The chain is built from TRBV7-2 and TRBJ2-7, with D tentatively TRBD2 (5 bases). Trimming left V 3 bases short and J 2 bases short, with 11 bases between. There are 14 residues in the CDR3. CDR1 and CDR2 (germline): SGHTA, FQGNSA. This CDR3 is CASSFGGVTYEQYF. CDR3 DNA sequence: TGTGCCAGCAGCTTCGGAGGTGTCACCTACGAGCAGTACTTC.

The chain couples TRBV30 to TRBJ1-1; D might be TRBD1 (6 bases). The V gene lost 4 bases and the J gene lost 5 bases, with 20 bases spanning the gap. CDR1 is GTSNPN, CDR2 SVGIG, per germline (reference sequence). The CDR3 length is 15 residues. The CDR3 reads CAWTPWLGAHTEAFF. CDR3 sequence (DNA): TGTGCCTGGACCCCCTGGCTGGGGGCGCATACTGAAGCTTTCTTT.

The chain carries TRBV18 and TRBJ2-3; maybe TRBD1 (6 bases). This CDR3 contains 17 residues. The germline V gene has CDR1 KGHSH and CDR2 LQKENI. Trimming stripped 4 bases from V and 1 base from J, with 18 bases between. The CDR3 sequence: CASSHNVQGIGTDTQYF. The CDR3 DNA is TGTGCCAGCTCACACAATGTACAGGGTATCGGCACAGATACGCAGTATTTT.

J is TRBJ1-2 and V is TRBV10-3; 7 positions agree with TRBD1. Trimming at V came to 9 bases and at J to 4 bases, leaving 8 bases not matched to a gene. The CDR3 totals 13 residues. Germline CDR1 ENHRY, CDR2 SYGVKD. CDR3 protein: CAMKRGLGYGYTF. CDR3 nucleotide sequence: TGTGCCATGAAGAGGGGGCTCGGCTATGGCTACACCTTC.

The CDR3 region is CASSLTPAMGTEAFF. CDR3 coding DNA: TGTGCCAGCAGCTTAACACCGGCCATGGGCACTGAAGCTTTCTTT. This sequence joins TRBV11-3 and TRBJ1-1; D gene uncertain. Germline V lookup: CDR1 SGHNT, CDR2 YENEEA. V was pared by 2 bases and J by 4 bases, with 14 bases between. There are 15 residues in the CDR3.

This sequence joins TRBV11-2 and TRBJ2-7, with 8 nucleotides matching TRBD2. The germline gives CDR1 SGHAT, CDR2 FQNNGV. The CDR3 loop spans 16 amino acids. V shed 3 bases and J 4 bases; nucleotides not matched to a gene: 11. CDR3 loop: CASSLYPRGRTYEQYF. Written as DNA, the CDR3 is TGTGCCAGCAGCTTGTATCCCCGCGGGAGGACTTACGAGCAGTACTTC.

This chain links TRBV7-8 with TRBJ2-5; D unclear. V was shortened by 2 bases and J by 3 bases, with 7 bases between the two germline ends. The CDR3 extends over 13 amino acids. The V gene's germline CDR1 is SGHVS and CDR2 FQNEAQ. CDR3: CASSLYVKETQYF. CDR3 DNA: TGTGCCAGCAGCTTATATGTCAAAGAGACCCAGTACTTC.

The V call is TRBV19, the J call TRBJ2-1; D call uncertain. CDR3 length equals 10 residues. The V and J ends lost 7 bases and 4 bases respectively, with 2 bases between them. Per the germline V gene, CDR1 is LNHDA and CDR2 is SQIVND (reference sequence). For the CDR3, the DNA is TGTGCCAGTACGTACAATGAGCAGTTCTTC. The encoded protein is CASTYNEQFF.

The chain is built from TRBV28 and TRBJ1-5; 8 nucleotides agree with TRBD1. The CDR3 totals 17 residues. Germline V gene data show CDR1 as MDHEN and CDR2 as SYDVKM. The V segment lost 7 bases and the J segment 3 bases; nucleotides outside the gene matches: 14. CDR3 in amino acids: CASNKNLGQGINQPQHF. In DNA, the CDR3 is TGTGCCAGCAATAAAAATTTAGGACAGGGAATCAATCAGCCCCAGCATTTT. Full variable domain (rest looked up from reference TRBV28 and TRBJ1-5): DVKVTQSSRYLVKRTGEKVFLECVQDMDHENMFWYRQDPGLGLRLIYFSYDVKMKEKGDIPEGYSVSREKKERFSLILESASTNQTSMYLCASNKNLGQGINQPQHFGDGTRLSIL.

This clone was detected only a few times. V is TRBV18 and J is TRBJ2-2; 9 nucleotides line up with TRBD2. The CDR3 consists of 16 residues. Per the germline V gene, CDR1 is KGHSH and CDR2 is LQKENI. V gave up 3 bases and J gave up 2 bases; unmatched junction bases: 4. The CDR3 DNA reads as TGTGCCAGCTCACCTGTAGCGGGAGTAAACACCGGGGAGCTGTTTTTT. This sequence encodes CASSPVAGVNTGELFF.

This sequence joins TRBV28 and TRBJ1-2; D not certain. Trimming cost V 2 bases and J 6 bases, with 16 bases left between them. Germline loops: CDR1 MDHEN, CDR2 SYDVKM. The length of the CDR3 is 15 residues. The CDR3 reads CASSLGGIYRDGYTF. For the CDR3, the DNA is TGTGCCAGCAGTTTAGGAGGAATCTACCGGGATGGCTACACCTTC.